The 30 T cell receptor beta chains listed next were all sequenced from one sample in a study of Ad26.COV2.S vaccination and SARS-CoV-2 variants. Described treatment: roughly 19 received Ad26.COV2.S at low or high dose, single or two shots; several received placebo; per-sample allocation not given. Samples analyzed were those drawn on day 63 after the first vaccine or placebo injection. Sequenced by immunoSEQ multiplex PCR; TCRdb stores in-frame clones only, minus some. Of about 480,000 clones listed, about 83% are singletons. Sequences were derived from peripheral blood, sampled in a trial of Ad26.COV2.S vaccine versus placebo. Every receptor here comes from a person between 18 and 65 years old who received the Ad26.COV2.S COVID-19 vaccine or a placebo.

The CDR3 is CASMSGTANTEAFF. CDR3 DNA sequence: TGTGCCAGTATGTCCGGGACGGCGAACACTGAAGCTTTCTTT. This chain joins TRBV19 and TRBJ1-1; D is perhaps TRBD1 (5 bases). Trimming cost V 7 bases and J 1 base, with 13 bases left between them. The CDR3 spans 14 residues. The germline V gene has CDR1 LNHDA and CDR2 SQIVND (reference sequence).

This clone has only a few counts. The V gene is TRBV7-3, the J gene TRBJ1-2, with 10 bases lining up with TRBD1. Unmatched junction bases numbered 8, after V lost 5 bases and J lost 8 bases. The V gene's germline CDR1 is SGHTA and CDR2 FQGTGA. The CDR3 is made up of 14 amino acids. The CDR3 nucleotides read TGTGCCAGCAGCAACCGGGACAGGGGAGGCGGCTACACCTTC. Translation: CASSNRDRGGGYTF. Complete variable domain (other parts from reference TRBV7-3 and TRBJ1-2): GAGVSQTPSNKVTEKGKYVELRCDPISGHTALYWYRQSLGQGPEFLIYFQGTGAADDSGLPNDRFFAVRPEGSVSTLKIQRTERGDSAVYLCASSNRDRGGGYTFGSGTRLTVV.

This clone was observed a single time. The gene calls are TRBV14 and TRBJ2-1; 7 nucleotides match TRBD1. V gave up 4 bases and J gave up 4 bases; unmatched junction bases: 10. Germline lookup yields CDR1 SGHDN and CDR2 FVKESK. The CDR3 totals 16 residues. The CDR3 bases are TGTGCCAGCAGCCCCGCCCAGGGGGTACGTTACAATGAGCAGTTCTTC. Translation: CASSPAQGVRYNEQFF.

CDR3 DNA sequence: TGTGCCAGTTGGGCCCCTCCGCCGGGCTACACCTTC. Translated: CASWAPPPGYTF. The chain couples TRBV28 to TRBJ1-2; D is undetermined. Germline CDR1 reads MDHEN; CDR2 reads SYDVKM. V dropped 9 bases and J dropped 8 bases, with 16 bases sitting between them. The CDR3 has 12 residues.

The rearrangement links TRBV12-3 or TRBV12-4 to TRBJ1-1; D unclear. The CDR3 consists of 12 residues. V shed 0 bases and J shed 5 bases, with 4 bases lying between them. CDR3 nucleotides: TGTGCCAGCAGTTTAGCTGTGACTGAAGCTTTCTTT. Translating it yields CASSLAVTEAFF.

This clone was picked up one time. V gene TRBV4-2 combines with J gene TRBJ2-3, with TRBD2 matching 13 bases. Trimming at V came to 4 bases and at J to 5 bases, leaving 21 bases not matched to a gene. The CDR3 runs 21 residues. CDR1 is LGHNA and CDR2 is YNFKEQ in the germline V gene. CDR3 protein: CASSLRSPGLAGSPFRDTQYF. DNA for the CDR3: TGTGCCAGCAGCCTCCGAAGCCCGGGACTAGCGGGATCGCCGTTCAGAGATACGCAGTATTTT.

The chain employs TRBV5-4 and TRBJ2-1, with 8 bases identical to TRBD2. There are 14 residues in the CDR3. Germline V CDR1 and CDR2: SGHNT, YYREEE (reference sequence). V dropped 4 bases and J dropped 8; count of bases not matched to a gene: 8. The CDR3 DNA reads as TGTGCCAGCAGCCTACGGACTAGCAGCCATGAGCAGTTCTTC. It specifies CASSLRTSSHEQFF. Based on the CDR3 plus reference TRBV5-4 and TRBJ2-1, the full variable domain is ETGVTQSPTHLIKTRGQQVTLRCSSQSGHNTVSWYQQALGQGPQFIFQYYREEENGRGNFPPRFSGLQFPNYSSELNVNALELDDSALYLCASSLRTSSHEQFFGPGTRLTVL.

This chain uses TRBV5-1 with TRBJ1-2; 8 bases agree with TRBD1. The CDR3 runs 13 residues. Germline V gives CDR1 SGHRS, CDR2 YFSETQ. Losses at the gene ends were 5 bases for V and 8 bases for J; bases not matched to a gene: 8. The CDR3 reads CASRGTGGRGYTF. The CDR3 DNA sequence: TGCGCCAGCAGGGGAACAGGGGGACGGGGCTACACCTTC. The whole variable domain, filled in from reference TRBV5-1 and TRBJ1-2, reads KAGVTQTPRYLIKTRGQQVTLSCSPISGHRSVSWYQQTPGQGLQFLFEYFSETQRNKGNFPGRFSGRQFSNSRSEMNVSTLELGDSALYLCASRGTGGRGYTFGSGTRLTVV.

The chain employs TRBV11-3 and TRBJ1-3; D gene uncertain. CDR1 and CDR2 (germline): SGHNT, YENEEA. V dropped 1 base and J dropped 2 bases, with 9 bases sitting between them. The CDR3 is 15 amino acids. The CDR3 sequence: CASSLGGAPGNTIYF. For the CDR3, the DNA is TGTGCCAGCAGCTTAGGAGGAGCACCTGGAAACACCATATATTTT.

The CDR3 here is CASSHDRLYNSPLHF. The CDR3 DNA is TGTGCCAGCAGCCACGACAGGCTCTATAATTCACCCCTCCACTTT. The J gene is TRBJ1-6, the V gene TRBV3-1 (or the pseudogene TRBV3-2), with a possible D match to TRBD1 (6 bases). This CDR3 has 15 residues. V dropped 3 bases and J dropped 3 bases, with 9 bases sitting between them. CDR1 and CDR2 from the germline V gene are LGHDT and YNNKEL (reference sequence).

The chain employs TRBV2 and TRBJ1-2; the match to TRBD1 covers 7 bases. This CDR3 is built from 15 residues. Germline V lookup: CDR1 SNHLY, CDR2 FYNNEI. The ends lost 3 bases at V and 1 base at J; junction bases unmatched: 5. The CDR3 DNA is TGTGCCAGCAGTGACGTCAGGGGGATTAACTATGGCTACACCTTC. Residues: CASSDVRGINYGYTF.

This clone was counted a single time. CDR3 nucleotide sequence: TGTGCCAGCAGCTCCCAGGGGGACTATGGCTACACCTTC. Amino acids: CASSSQGDYGYTF. The V gene is TRBV5-4, the J gene TRBJ1-2; 7 bases align to TRBD1. The CDR3 loop spans 13 amino acids. V shed 3 bases, J shed 3 bases, and the junction held 2 bases outside the gene matches. Germline CDR1 is SGHNT and CDR2 is YYREEE (reference sequence).

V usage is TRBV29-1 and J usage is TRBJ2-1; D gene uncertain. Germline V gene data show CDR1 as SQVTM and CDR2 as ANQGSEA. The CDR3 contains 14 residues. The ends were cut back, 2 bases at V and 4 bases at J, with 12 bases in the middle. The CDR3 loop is CSVESPEEYNEQFF. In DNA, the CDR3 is TGCAGCGTTGAATCTCCGGAAGAATACAATGAGCAGTTCTTC.

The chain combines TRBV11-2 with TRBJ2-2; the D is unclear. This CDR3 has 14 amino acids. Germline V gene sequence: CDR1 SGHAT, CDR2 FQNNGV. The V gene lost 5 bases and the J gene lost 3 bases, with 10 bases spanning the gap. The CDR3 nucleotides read TGTGCCAGCAGCCTACACTTAGACACCGGGGAGCTGTTTTTT. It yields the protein CASSLHLDTGELFF.

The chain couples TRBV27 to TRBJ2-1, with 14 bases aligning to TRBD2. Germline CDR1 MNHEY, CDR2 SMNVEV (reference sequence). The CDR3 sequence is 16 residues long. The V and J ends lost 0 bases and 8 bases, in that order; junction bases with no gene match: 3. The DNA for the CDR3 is TGTGCCAGCAGTTTATCGGGGACTAGCGGGAGTGATGAGCAGTTCTTC. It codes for CASSLSGTSGSDEQFF.

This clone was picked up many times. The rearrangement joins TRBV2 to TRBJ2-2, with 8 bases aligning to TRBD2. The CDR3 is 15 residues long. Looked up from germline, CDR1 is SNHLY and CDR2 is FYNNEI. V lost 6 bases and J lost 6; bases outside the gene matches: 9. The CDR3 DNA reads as TGTGCCAGCAGCCCGGGACTAGTTGCTCCCGGGGAGCTGTTTTTT. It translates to CASSPGLVAPGELFF.

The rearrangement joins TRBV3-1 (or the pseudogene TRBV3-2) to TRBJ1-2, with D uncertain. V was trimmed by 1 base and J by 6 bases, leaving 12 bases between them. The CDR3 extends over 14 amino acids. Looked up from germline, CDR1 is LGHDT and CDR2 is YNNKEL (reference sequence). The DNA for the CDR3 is TGTGCCAGCAGCCAAGCGGGCAGGCGGGATGGCTACACCTTC. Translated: CASSQAGRRDGYTF.

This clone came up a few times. In DNA, the CDR3 is TGTGCCAGCAGTATAACATCGGGACAGGGTGAAGCTTTCTTT. Translation: CASSITSGQGEAFF. The chain has TRBV6-2 or TRBV6-3 and TRBJ1-1; 9 nucleotides agree with TRBD1. Germline V gives CDR1 MNHEY, CDR2 SVGEGT. V shed 5 bases, J shed 7 bases, and the junction held 8 bases outside the gene matches. This CDR3 comprises 14 residues.

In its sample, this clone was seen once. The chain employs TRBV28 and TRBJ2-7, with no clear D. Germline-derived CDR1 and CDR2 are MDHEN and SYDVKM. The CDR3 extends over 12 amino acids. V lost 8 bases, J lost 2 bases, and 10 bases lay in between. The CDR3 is CASQGGPYEQYF. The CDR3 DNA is TGTGCCAGCCAAGGCGGACCCTACGAGCAGTACTTC.

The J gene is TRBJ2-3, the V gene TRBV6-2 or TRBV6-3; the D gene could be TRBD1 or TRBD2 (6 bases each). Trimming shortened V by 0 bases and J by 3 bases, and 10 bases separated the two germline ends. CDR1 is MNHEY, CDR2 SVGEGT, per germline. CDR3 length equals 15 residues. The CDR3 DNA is TGTGCCAGCAGTTACTCAGGGGGGCCTACAGATACGCAGTATTTT. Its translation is CASSYSGGPTDTQYF.

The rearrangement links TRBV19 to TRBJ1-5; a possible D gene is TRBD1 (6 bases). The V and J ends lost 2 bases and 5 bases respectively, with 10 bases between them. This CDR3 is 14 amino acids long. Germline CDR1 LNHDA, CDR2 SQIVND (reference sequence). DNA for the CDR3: TGTGCCAGTAGTATATACAGGGATTATCAGCCCCAGCATTTT. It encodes CASSIYRDYQPQHF. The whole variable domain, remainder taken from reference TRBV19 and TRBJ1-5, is DGGITQSPKYLFRKEGQNVTLSCEQNLNHDAMYWYRQDPGQGLRLIYYSQIVNDFQKGDIAEGYSVSREKKESFPLTVTSAQKNPTAFYLCASSIYRDYQPQHFGDGTRLSIL.

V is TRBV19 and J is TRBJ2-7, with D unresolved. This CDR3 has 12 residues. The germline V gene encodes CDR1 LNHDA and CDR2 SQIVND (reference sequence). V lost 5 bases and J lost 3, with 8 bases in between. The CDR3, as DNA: TGTGCCAGTAGTTCGAGACACTACGAGCAGTACTTC. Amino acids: CASSSRHYEQYF.

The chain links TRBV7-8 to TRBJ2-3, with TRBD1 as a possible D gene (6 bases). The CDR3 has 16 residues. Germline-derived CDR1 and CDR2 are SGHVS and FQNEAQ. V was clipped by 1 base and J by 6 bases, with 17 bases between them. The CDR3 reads CASSLELRGRGDTQYF. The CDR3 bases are TGTGCCAGCAGCTTAGAACTTAGGGGGAGAGGGGATACGCAGTATTTT.

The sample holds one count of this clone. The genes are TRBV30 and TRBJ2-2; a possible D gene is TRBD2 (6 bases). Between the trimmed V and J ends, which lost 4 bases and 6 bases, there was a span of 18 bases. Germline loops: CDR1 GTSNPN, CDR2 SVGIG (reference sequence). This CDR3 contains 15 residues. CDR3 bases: TGTGCCTGGAAGGGGATATTTGGCGGGGCCGGGGAGCTGTTTTTT. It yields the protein CAWKGIFGGAGELFF.

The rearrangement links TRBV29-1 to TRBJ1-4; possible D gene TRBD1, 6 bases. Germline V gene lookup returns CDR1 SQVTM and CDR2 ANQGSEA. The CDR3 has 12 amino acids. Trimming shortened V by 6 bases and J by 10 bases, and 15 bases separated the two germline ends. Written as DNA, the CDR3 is TGCAGCGTGGGACATCAGGGAGGAAAACTGTTTTTT. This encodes CSVGHQGGKLFF. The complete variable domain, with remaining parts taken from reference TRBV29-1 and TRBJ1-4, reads SAVISQKPSRDICQRGTSLTIQCQVDSQVTMMFWYRQQPGQSLTLIATANQGSEATYESGFVIDKFPISRPNLTFSTLTVSNMSPEDSSIYLCSVGHQGGKLFFGSGTQLSVL.

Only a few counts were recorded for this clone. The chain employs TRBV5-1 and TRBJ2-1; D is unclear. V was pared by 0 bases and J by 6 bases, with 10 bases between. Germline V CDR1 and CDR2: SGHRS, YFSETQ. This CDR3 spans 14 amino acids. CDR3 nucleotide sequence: TGCGCCAGCAGCTTGGTAGCAGCCCGCAATGAGCAGTTCTTC. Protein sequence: CASSLVAARNEQFF.

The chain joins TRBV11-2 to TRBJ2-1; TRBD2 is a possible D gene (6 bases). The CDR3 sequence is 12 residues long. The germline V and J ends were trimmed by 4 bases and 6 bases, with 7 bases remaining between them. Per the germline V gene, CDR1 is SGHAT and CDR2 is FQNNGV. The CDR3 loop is CASSSGVNEQFF. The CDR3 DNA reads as TGTGCCAGCAGCTCGGGGGTCAATGAGCAGTTCTTC.

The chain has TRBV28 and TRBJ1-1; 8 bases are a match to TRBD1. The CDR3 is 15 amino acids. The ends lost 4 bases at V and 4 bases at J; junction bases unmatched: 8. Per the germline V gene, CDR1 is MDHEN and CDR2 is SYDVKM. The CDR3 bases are TGTGCCAGCAGTTCCCCTCAGGGGGCCGGCACTGAAGCTTTCTTT. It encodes CASSSPQGAGTEAFF.

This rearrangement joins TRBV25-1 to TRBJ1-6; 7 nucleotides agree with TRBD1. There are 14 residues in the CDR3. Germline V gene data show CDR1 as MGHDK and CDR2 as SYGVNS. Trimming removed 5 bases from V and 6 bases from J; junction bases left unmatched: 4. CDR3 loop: CASSHQGGNSPLHF. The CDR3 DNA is TGTGCCAGCAGTCATCAGGGGGGTAATTCACCCCTCCACTTT.

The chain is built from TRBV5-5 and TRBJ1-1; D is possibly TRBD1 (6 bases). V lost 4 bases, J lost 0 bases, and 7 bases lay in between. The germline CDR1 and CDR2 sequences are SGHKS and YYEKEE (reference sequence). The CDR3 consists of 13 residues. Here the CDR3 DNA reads TGTGCCAGCAGCCGGACAGTGAACACTGAAGCTTTCTTT. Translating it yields CASSRTVNTEAFF.